This T cell receptor beta chain was retrieved from a study of shared clonotypes between healthy human individuals. Of note for this clone: What it binds is unknown.

The CDR3 length is 16 residues. Germline CDR1 reads MDHEN; CDR2 reads SYDVKM. Trimming took 4 bases from V and 1 from J; bases not matched to a gene: 3. General observations from the study: Approximately 5% of naive CD4 clonotypes were shared across a handful of donors.

TCRdb's table, derived via immunoSEQ multiplex PCR, lists solely in-frame clones and lacks some. The sample holds just over 2,000,000 clones, 85% to 95% seen once. This chain uses TRBV28 with TRBJ1-3; 11 bases match TRBD1. The receptor was isolated from a man between 18 and 35 years old in good health. Sequences were obtained from naive CD4+ T cells sorted from blood. Subset in this sample: CD45RA+ positively selected. CDR3 DNA sequence: TGTGCCAGCAGTTCGGGGACAGGGGGATCTGGAAACACCATATATTTT. As protein: CASSSGTGGSGNTIYF.